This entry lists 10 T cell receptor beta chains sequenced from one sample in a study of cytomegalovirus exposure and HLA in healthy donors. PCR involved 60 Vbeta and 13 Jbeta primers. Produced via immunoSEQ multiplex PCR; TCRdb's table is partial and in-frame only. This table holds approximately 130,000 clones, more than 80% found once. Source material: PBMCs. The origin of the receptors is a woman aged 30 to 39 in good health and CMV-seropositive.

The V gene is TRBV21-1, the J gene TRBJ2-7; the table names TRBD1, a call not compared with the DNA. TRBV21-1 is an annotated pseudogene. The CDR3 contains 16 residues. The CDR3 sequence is CASSNRRTVVSYEQYF. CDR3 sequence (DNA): TGTGCCAGCAGCAACCGGAGGACAGTAGTGAGCTACGAGCAGTACTTC.

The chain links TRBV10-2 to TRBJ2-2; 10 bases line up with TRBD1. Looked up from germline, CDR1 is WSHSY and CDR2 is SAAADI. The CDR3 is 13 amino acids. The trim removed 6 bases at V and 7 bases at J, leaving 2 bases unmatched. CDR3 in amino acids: CASRGQGNGELFF. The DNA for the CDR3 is TGCGCCAGCAGGGGACAGGGGAACGGGGAGCTGTTTTTT.

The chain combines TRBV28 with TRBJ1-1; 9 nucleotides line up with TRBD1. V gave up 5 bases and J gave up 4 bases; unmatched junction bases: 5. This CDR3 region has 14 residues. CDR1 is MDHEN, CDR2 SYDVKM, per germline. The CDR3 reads CASSDRTGVTEAFF. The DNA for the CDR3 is TGTGCCAGCAGTGACCGGACAGGGGTCACTGAAGCTTTCTTT.

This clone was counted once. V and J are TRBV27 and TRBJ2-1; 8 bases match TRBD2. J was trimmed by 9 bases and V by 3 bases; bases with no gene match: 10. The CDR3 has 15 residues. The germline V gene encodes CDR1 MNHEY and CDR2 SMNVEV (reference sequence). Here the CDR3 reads CASSFGSGGWSEQFF. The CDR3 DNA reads TGTGCCAGCAGTTTTGGGTCGGGAGGGTGGAGTGAGCAGTTCTTC.

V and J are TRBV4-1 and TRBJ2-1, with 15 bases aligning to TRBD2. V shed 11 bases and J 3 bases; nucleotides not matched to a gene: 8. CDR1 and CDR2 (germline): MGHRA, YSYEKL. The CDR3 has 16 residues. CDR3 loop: CAGRGTSGRFYNEQFF. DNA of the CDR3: TGCGCCGGACGTGGGACTAGCGGGAGGTTCTACAATGAGCAGTTCTTC.

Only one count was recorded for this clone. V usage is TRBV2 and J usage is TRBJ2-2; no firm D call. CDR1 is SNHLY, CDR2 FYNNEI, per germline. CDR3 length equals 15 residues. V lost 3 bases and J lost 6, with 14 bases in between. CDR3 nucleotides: TGTGCCAGCAGTGACCCCGCCCGGGTCGCCGGGGAGCTGTTTTTT. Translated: CASSDPARVAGELFF.

The CDR3 region has the DNA TGTGCCAGCTCACCCGGACAGGGGGCCTACGAGCAGTACTTC. It yields the protein CASSPGQGAYEQYF. The gene calls are TRBV18 and TRBJ2-7; TRBD1 matches at 10 bases. The CDR3 consists of 14 residues. V shed 3 bases, J shed 2 bases, and the junction held 1 base outside the gene matches. The V gene's germline CDR1 is KGHSH and CDR2 LQKENI.

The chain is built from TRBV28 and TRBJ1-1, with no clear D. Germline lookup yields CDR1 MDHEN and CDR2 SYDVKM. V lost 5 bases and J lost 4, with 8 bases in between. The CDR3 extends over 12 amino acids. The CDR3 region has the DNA TGTGCCAGCAGTGCTACGCCCACTGAAGCTTTCTTT. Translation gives CASSATPTEAFF.

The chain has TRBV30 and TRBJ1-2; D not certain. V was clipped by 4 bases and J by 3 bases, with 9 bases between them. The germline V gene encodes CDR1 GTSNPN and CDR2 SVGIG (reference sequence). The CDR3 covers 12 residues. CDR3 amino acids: CAWIGSDYGYTF. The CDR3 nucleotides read TGTGCCTGGATAGGCAGCGACTATGGCTACACCTTC.

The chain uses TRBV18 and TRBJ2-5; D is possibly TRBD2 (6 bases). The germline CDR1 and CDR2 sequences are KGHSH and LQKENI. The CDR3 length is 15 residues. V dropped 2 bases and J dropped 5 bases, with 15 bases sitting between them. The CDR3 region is CASSPSVIGGETQYF. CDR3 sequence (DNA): TGTGCCAGCTCACCAAGCGTGATCGGAGGGGAGACCCAGTACTTC.